This TCR beta chain was found in a study of blood T cells in healthy people across ages. A remark on this clonotype: Its antigen is unknown.

The use of a sample-barcoded 5' primer and a J-beta primer mix characterized a second PCR of about 7 to 12 cycles. TCRdb called the 5' RACE reads again in MiXCR, with one record for every CDR3 protein. The top ten clones hold approximately 17% of a sample with about 1 million distinct CDR3 sequences, 35% to 55% of them seen once. General study findings and limits: Leaving the PBMCs unsorted stopped any conclusive comparison of naive versus antigen-experienced cells. The study lacked donor CMV status, which possibly confounded expanded clonotype changes.

V lost 6 bases, J lost 8 bases, and 10 bases stayed unmatched. The CDR3 runs 16 residues. Germline V gene sequence: CDR1 MGHRA, CDR2 YSYEKL. This receptor was obtained from a woman between 55 and 75 years old in good health. Sequenced sample: blood. V is TRBV4-1 and J is TRBJ2-1, with 13 bases identical to TRBD2. CDR3 nucleotides: TGCGCCAGCAGGCTGGGACTAGCGGGGATAGGCGATGAGCAGTTCTTC. Residues: CASRLGLAGIGDEQFF.